Following are 26 T cell receptor beta chains from one sample sequenced in a study of blood T cell repertoires in COVID-19 (dated by TCRdb to the early 2020s). Library prep was done by the immunoSEQ multiplex PCR assay. Imported from immuneACCESS, the table was reduced by TCRdb to in-frame sequences with V and J called. These copies leave out some clones; in studies compared against another copy, an unresolved V gene accounts for under half, and the cause of the remainder is not known. For this sample there are 200,000 to 250,000 clones; 86% appear just once. The ten largest clones capture around 9.6% of the sample. The sample consisted of peripheral blood. Source of these receptors: a woman aged 50 to 60 with COVID-19, enrolled during active disease.

The V and J genes are TRBV15 and TRBJ2-1; 7 bases fit TRBD2. V dropped 0 bases and J dropped 9; count of bases not matched to a gene: 17. This CDR3 contains 18 residues. Germline V lookup: CDR1 LNHNV, CDR2 YYDKDF (reference sequence). The CDR3 DNA reads as TGTGCCACCAGCAGAGATTGGGTAATAGGACTAGAGCTCGGTGAGCAGTTCTTC. Its protein product is CATSRDWVIGLELGEQFF.

This chain links TRBV28 with TRBJ2-7; tentative D call: TRBD1 (5 bases). Trimming took off 3 bases at V and 4 bases at J, with 13 bases between the two ends. The V gene's germline CDR1 is MDHEN and CDR2 SYDVKM. The CDR3 runs 14 residues. The CDR3 spells CASSFWGLGYEQYF. The CDR3 DNA reads TGTGCCAGCAGTTTCTGGGGCCTGGGTTACGAGCAGTACTTC.

The chain employs TRBV3-1 (or the pseudogene TRBV3-2) and TRBJ1-1; no definite D call. Germline lookup yields CDR1 LGHDT and CDR2 YNNKEL (reference sequence). The V gene lost 0 bases and the J gene lost 9 bases, with 11 bases spanning the gap. This CDR3 contains 13 residues. CDR3 amino acids: CASSQEPTEKAFF. CDR3 DNA sequence: TGTGCCAGCAGCCAAGAGCCTACGGAGAAAGCTTTCTTT.

The chain combines TRBV7-2 with TRBJ1-4; tentatively, D is TRBD1 (6 bases). The V end lost 8 bases, the J end lost 0 bases, and 19 bases lay between the germline ends. Germline CDR1 reads SGHTA; CDR2 reads FQGNSA. This CDR3 contains 17 residues. CDR3 in amino acids: CASRPRGSKPTNEKLFF. The CDR3 region has the DNA TGTGCCAGCCGCCCCAGGGGCTCGAAACCAACTAATGAAAAACTGTTTTTT.

V is TRBV6-1 and J is TRBJ1-4; D is unresolved. The CDR3 is 17 residues long. Germline V gene data show CDR1 as MNHNS and CDR2 as SASEGT. V dropped 1 base and J dropped 3 bases, with 15 bases sitting between them. DNA of the CDR3: TGTGCCAGCAGTGAAGGGTTTTCGAATTCGGCTAATGAAAAACTGTTTTTT. Protein: CASSEGFSNSANEKLFF.

CDR3 amino acids: CASSQTGMGEKLFF. CDR3 DNA sequence: TGTGCCAGCAGCCAGACAGGGATGGGTGAAAAACTGTTTTTT. This chain connects TRBV3-1 (or the pseudogene TRBV3-2) to TRBJ1-4, with TRBD1 matching 7 bases. The CDR3 totals 14 residues. Trimming at V came to 3 bases and at J to 7 bases, leaving 5 bases not matched to a gene. Germline V gives CDR1 LGHDT, CDR2 YNNKEL (reference sequence).

This chain uses TRBV11-2 with TRBJ1-6, with D uncertain. The CDR3 is 15 residues long. The V and J ends lost 0 bases and 8 bases respectively, with 11 bases between them. Germline V gene lookup returns CDR1 SGHAT and CDR2 FQNNGV. The DNA of the CDR3 is TGTGCCAGCAGCTTAGATGTGGCGGCTTATTCACCCCTCCACTTT. Its translation is CASSLDVAAYSPLHF.

The chain carries TRBV7-8 and TRBJ1-1; the match to TRBD1 covers 7 bases. The trim removed 4 bases at V and 2 bases at J, leaving 4 bases unmatched. Germline V gene data show CDR1 as SGHVS and CDR2 as FQNEAQ. CDR3 length equals 14 residues. CDR3 region: CASSSRGLNTEAFF. In nucleotides, the CDR3 is TGTGCCAGCAGCTCAAGGGGGCTCAACACTGAAGCTTTCTTT. The full variable domain, with the rest looked up from reference TRBV7-8 and TRBJ1-1, is GAGVSQSPRYKVAKRGQDVALRCDPISGHVSLFWYQQALGQGPEFLTYFQNEAQLDKSGLPSDRFFAERPEGSVSTLKIQRTQQEDSAVYLCASSSRGLNTEAFFGQGTRLTVV.

This clone was counted only a few times. This rearrangement joins TRBV7-2 to TRBJ1-5; D is possibly TRBD1 (6 bases). From germline, CDR1 is SGHTA and CDR2 FQGNSA. Trimming cost V 4 bases and J 6 bases, with 13 bases left between them. This CDR3 comprises 14 residues. The CDR3 sequence: CASSWTAQIQPQHF. The CDR3 DNA reads TGTGCCAGCAGCTGGACAGCTCAAATTCAGCCCCAGCATTTT.

The chain carries TRBV5-1 and TRBJ1-1; 11 bases match TRBD1. The germline V gene encodes CDR1 SGHRS and CDR2 YFSETQ. This CDR3 is 21 amino acids long. Losses at the gene ends were 3 bases for V and 7 bases for J; bases not matched to a gene: 26. The CDR3 DNA reads TGCGCCAGCAGCTCCGGACAGGGGGCCTCTAGTCATTATCTTGGGAGACTTGAAGCTTTCTTT. Its protein is CASSSGQGASSHYLGRLEAFF.

The rearrangement joins TRBV11-2 to TRBJ2-6; D is unresolved. The CDR3 is made up of 15 amino acids. V gave up 7 bases and J gave up 3 bases, with 13 bases separating them. Germline CDR1 reads SGHAT; CDR2 reads FQNNGV. As DNA, the CDR3 is TGTGCCAGCAACCCCTCGGTCGGTGGGGCCAACGTCCTGACTTTC. It specifies CASNPSVGGANVLTF.

This chain links TRBV5-4 with TRBJ2-4, with 7 bases that match TRBD1. The germline V gene encodes CDR1 SGHNT and CDR2 YYREEE (reference sequence). The J segment lost 5 bases and the V segment lost 3 bases, leaving 8 bases of the junction unmatched. The CDR3 consists of 15 residues. CDR3 amino acids: CASSYQRQGQNIQYF. For the CDR3, the DNA is TGTGCCAGCAGCTACCAACGACAGGGTCAAAACATTCAGTACTTC. The whole variable domain, remainder taken from reference TRBV5-4 and TRBJ2-4, is ETGVTQSPTHLIKTRGQQVTLRCSSQSGHNTVSWYQQALGQGPQFIFQYYREEENGRGNFPPRFSGLQFPNYSSELNVNALELDDSALYLCASSYQRQGQNIQYFGAGTRLSVL.

The V gene is TRBV5-1, the J gene TRBJ2-7; 8 nucleotides line up with TRBD2. Germline CDR1 reads SGHRS; CDR2 reads YFSETQ. The CDR3 spans 14 residues. V shed 0 bases, J shed 5 bases, and the junction held 4 bases outside the gene matches. In DNA form, the CDR3 reads TGCGCCAGCAGCTTGGGAAGCGGGGGCGACGAGCAGTACTTC. Translated, it gives CASSLGSGGDEQYF.

This clone appeared a single time. V and J are TRBV4-1 and TRBJ2-5, with TRBD2 matching 7 bases. V lost 4 bases, J lost 5 bases, and 10 bases stayed unmatched. This CDR3 spans 15 amino acids. Per germline, CDR1 MGHRA and CDR2 YSYEKL. In DNA, the CDR3 is TGCGCCAGCAGCCGAACTAGCGAAGCCCGGGAGACCCAGTACTTC. Translation: CASSRTSEARETQYF.

The CDR3 sequence: CASSGLTGGYNEQFF. The CDR3, as DNA: TGTGCCAGCTCGGGACTGACAGGGGGCTACAATGAGCAGTTCTTC. This chain connects TRBV7-2 to TRBJ2-1; TRBD1 matches 9 bases. The junction had 8 bases not matched to a gene; V was cut back by 8 bases and J by 3 bases. The CDR3 contains 15 residues. Germline values: CDR1 SGHTA, CDR2 FQGNSA.

The rearrangement uses TRBV20-1 and TRBJ1-2, with no clear D. The CDR3 has 10 amino acids. Per the germline V gene, CDR1 is DFQATT and CDR2 is SNEGSKA (reference sequence). V lost 6 bases to trimming and J lost 3 bases, with 5 bases between them. CDR3 region: CSAPDYGYTF. In nucleotides, the CDR3 is TGCAGTGCCCCGGACTATGGCTACACCTTC.

The chain combines TRBV7-8 with TRBJ1-2; 9 bases align to TRBD1. The CDR3 has 13 amino acids. Germline V gene data show CDR1 as SGHVS and CDR2 as FQNEAQ. V lost 5 bases, J lost 12 bases, and 10 bases stayed unmatched. The CDR3 DNA sequence: TGTGCCAGCAGCACCTCCGGGACAGGGTGGAACACCTTC. It encodes CASSTSGTGWNTF.

On this clone itself: One junction end disagrees with the germline gene, perhaps due to a read error. CDR3 residues: CASSESRGGSHNEQFF. The CDR3 bases are TGCGCCAGCAGTGAGTCAAGGGGGGGCTCCCACAATGAGCAGTTCTTC. The chain carries TRBV10-2 and TRBJ2-1; tentatively, D is TRBD2 (7 bases). This CDR3 spans 16 amino acids. CDR1 WSHSY and CDR2 SAAADI come from the germline V gene.

The chain uses TRBV7-9 and TRBJ2-7; 9 bases map to TRBD1. V trimming: 5 bases; J trimming: 6 bases; junction bases outside the gene matches: 8. Germline CDR1 is SEHNR and CDR2 is FQNEAQ (reference sequence). The CDR3 is 14 amino acids. This CDR3 is CASSAPGQGSEQYF. CDR3 nucleotide sequence: TGTGCCAGCAGCGCCCCGGGACAGGGATCCGAGCAGTACTTC.

This clone was observed many times. The V gene is TRBV5-4, the J gene TRBJ1-1, with D perhaps TRBD1 (6 bases). Germline V gene sequence: CDR1 SGHNT, CDR2 YYREEE (reference sequence). The CDR3 length is 14 residues. Trimming removed 1 base at V and 1 base at J, with 8 bases between. CDR3: CASSLTGQNTEAFF. CDR3 bases: TGTGCCAGCAGCTTGACGGGACAGAACACTGAAGCTTTCTTT.

This sequence joins TRBV29-1 and TRBJ2-1; TRBD1 agrees at 10 bases. Germline CDR1 and CDR2: SQVTM and ANQGSEA. Trimming cost V 7 bases and J 4 bases; bases outside gene matches: 4. The CDR3 has 13 amino acids. This CDR3 reads CSAGQGVYNEQFF. The CDR3 DNA sequence: TGCAGCGCTGGACAGGGGGTTTACAATGAGCAGTTCTTC.

This chain links TRBV2 with TRBJ2-7; 9 positions agree with TRBD2. The CDR3 is 14 amino acids. Per the germline V gene, CDR1 is SNHLY and CDR2 is FYNNEI. With V trimmed by 5 bases and J by 6 bases, 8 bases remained unmatched. CDR3 DNA sequence: TGTGCCAGCAGTCATCCGGGACTAGCTCTCGAGCAGTACGTC. Translating it yields CASSHPGLALEQYV.

This chain connects TRBV10-3 to TRBJ2-1; 10 bases align to TRBD2. The V gene end was trimmed by 4 bases and the J gene end by 8 bases; junction bases not matched to a gene: 8. The CDR3 covers 15 residues. From germline, CDR1 is ENHRY and CDR2 SYGVKD. In DNA, the CDR3 is TGTGCCATCAGTGGAGGGACTAGCGACTCGGATGAGCAGTTCTTC. It is translated as CAISGGTSDSDEQFF.

In DNA, the CDR3 is TGTGCCAGCAGTGAATTACCTAGCGGGCCCCAGCATTTT. Encoded protein: CASSELPSGPQHF. This rearrangement joins TRBV2 to TRBJ1-5; no clear D gene. Trimming removed 2 bases from V and 9 bases from J, with 11 bases in between. This CDR3 contains 13 residues. Germline V gene data show CDR1 as SNHLY and CDR2 as FYNNEI.

The V gene is TRBV29-1, the J gene TRBJ2-3, with 10 bases matching TRBD1. The CDR3 extends over 15 amino acids. V lost 4 bases and J lost 2; bases outside the gene matches: 6. Germline values: CDR1 SQVTM, CDR2 ANQGSEA. DNA for the CDR3: TGCAGCGTTGTGGGACAGGGGCGCTACACAGATACGCAGTATTTT. Translating gives CSVVGQGRYTDTQYF.

J is TRBJ1-1 and V is TRBV6-5; D is uncertain. The CDR3 runs 12 residues. V dropped 2 bases and J dropped 6 bases, with 7 bases sitting between them. CDR1 and CDR2 (germline): MNHEY, SVGAGI. CDR3 protein: CASSYVAAEAFF. The DNA of the CDR3 is TGTGCCAGCAGTTACGTGGCAGCTGAAGCTTTCTTT.